This TCR beta chain stems from a study of monozygotic twins with inflammatory bowel disease. The study's findings and limits: On the inverse Simpson index, IBD patients scored lower for TCRbeta diversity than healthy co-twins. Comparison of concordant versus discordant twins revealed no difference in repertoire similarity, possibly due to limited power. Separate T cell subtypes could not be resolved from one another.

UMIs with a 6-nucleotide sample barcode were added by template switching. TCRdb derives one entry per CDR3 protein from the 5' RACE reads, leaving out DNA. The sample shows approximately 330,000 distinct CDR3 sequences, and around 2% sits with its ten largest clones. With respect to this clonotype: Its specificity is not known.

This CDR3 contains 13 residues. Germline assignment: CDR1 SGHRS and CDR2 YFSETQ. The chain employs TRBV5-1 and TRBJ2-5. The source is a human donor with ulcerative colitis or Crohn's disease, or a healthy co-twin of an affected twin (not recorded which). Sequenced input: blood. CDR3 amino acids: CASSSDVGETQYF.